This entry features one T cell receptor (beta chain) sequence. The antigen remains unidentified. This record belongs to a study of T cells after posttransplantation cyclophosphamide. Study-level findings and limits: Recipient CMV seropositivity and CMV reactivation strongly tracked TRB clonality. Later post-transplant blood repertoires were often dominated by donor CD8+ memory clones.

This CDR3 is 15 amino acids long. Per germline, CDR1 SGHTA and CDR2 FQGNSA. Trimming shortened V by 0 bases and J by 2 bases, and 8 bases separated the two germline ends. Produced via immunoSEQ multiplex PCR; TCRdb's table is partial and in-frame only. This table has 50,000 to 60,000 clones, 85% to 95% appearing once. This sequence originates from a young woman in good health and a related stem cell transplant donor. Sequencing was performed on PBMCs. The chain uses TRBV7-2 and TRBJ1-3; D gene uncertain. The CDR3 region is CASSLAAGPGNTIYF. The CDR3 coding sequence is TGTGCCAGCAGCTTAGCCGCCGGTCCTGGAAACACCATATATTTT.